The next 10 T cell receptor beta chains were all read from a single sample in a study of CD8 T cells in Susac syndrome. After extraction with the RNeasy kit, roughly 0.45 to 1 ug of the RNA was reverse transcribed using random hexamers. Each CDR3 protein is one row after TCRdb ran MiXCR on the immunoSEQ multiplex PCR reads. The sample lists over 350,000 distinct CDR3 sequences, more than 80% occurring once. The sample consisted of CD8+ T cells from PBMCs. These receptors came from a human donor with multiple sclerosis.

This chain uses TRBV2 with TRBJ1-1; D remains unclear. The CDR3 runs to 12 residues. Trimming left V 7 bases short and J 2 bases short, with 8 bases between. Germline CDR1 reads SNHLY; CDR2 reads FYNNEI. This CDR3 is CASTGINTEAFF. The CDR3 DNA follows: TGTGCCAGCACGGGAATTAACACTGAAGCTTTCTTT. Looking up the rest from reference TRBV2 and TRBJ1-1 gives the full variable domain: EPEVTQTPSHQVTQMGQEVILRCVPISNHLYFYWYRQILGQKVEFLVSFYNNEISEKSEIFDDQFSVERPDGSNFTLKIRSTKLEDSAMYFCASTGINTEAFFGQGTRLTVV.

This chain uses TRBV27 with TRBJ2-1; unclear D gene. Per the germline V gene, CDR1 is MNHEY and CDR2 is SMNVEV (reference sequence). The CDR3 spans 12 residues. V was shortened by 6 bases and J by 8 bases, with 11 bases between the two germline ends. The CDR3 protein is CASSRIIHEQFF. CDR3 nucleotide sequence: TGTGCCAGCAGCCGGATAATCCATGAGCAGTTCTTC.

CDR3 amino acids: CASSPLGQRRFVNTEAFF. The CDR3 bases are TGTGCCAGCAGCCCCTTGGGACAGCGTCGGTTTGTAAACACTGAAGCTTTCTTT. The genes are TRBV3-1 and TRBJ1-1, with 7 bases lining up with TRBD1. The CDR3 sequence is 18 residues long. J lost 2 bases, V lost 4 bases, and 16 bases had no gene match. Germline lookup yields CDR1 LGHDT and CDR2 YNNKEL (reference sequence).

V and J are TRBV19 and TRBJ1-2; 8 bases match TRBD1. Trimming at V came to 6 bases and at J to 13 bases, leaving 13 bases not matched to a gene. The CDR3 runs to 13 residues. Germline V CDR1 and CDR2: LNHDA, SQIVND (reference sequence). CDR3 DNA sequence: TGTGCCAGTAGCCTGGGACAGGCACTCGTGTTCACCTTC. Translation gives CASSLGQALVFTF. Drawing the rest from reference TRBV19 and TRBJ1-2, the complete variable domain is DGGITQSPKYLFRKEGQNVTLSCEQNLNHDAMYWYRQDPGQGLRLIYYSQIVNDFQKGDIAEGYSVSREKKESFPLTVTSAQKNPTAFYLCASSLGQALVFTFGSGTRLTVV.

This sequence joins TRBV20-1 and TRBJ2-2; 11 bases are a match to TRBD2. The CDR3 is made up of 16 amino acids. J lost 7 bases, V lost 6 bases, and 13 bases had no gene match. CDR1 and CDR2 (germline): DFQATT, SNEGSKA (reference sequence). CDR3 in amino acids: CSARGLADGRGGELFF. For the CDR3, the DNA is TGCAGTGCACGGGGACTAGCGGATGGAAGGGGCGGGGAGCTGTTTTTT.

The gene calls are TRBV19 and TRBJ2-2; D gene uncertain. Trimming stripped 8 bases from V and 0 bases from J, with 7 bases between. The CDR3 consists of 13 residues. Germline CDR1 LNHDA, CDR2 SQIVND (reference sequence). DNA for the CDR3: TGTGCCAGTGGGTATCCGAACACCGGGGAGCTGTTTTTT. Amino acid sequence: CASGYPNTGELFF. Based on the CDR3 plus reference TRBV19 and TRBJ2-2, the full variable domain is DGGITQSPKYLFRKEGQNVTLSCEQNLNHDAMYWYRQDPGQGLRLIYYSQIVNDFQKGDIAEGYSVSREKKESFPLTVTSAQKNPTAFYLCASGYPNTGELFFGEGSRLTVL.

The chain recombines TRBV12-3 or TRBV12-4 with TRBJ2-7, with D tentatively TRBD1 (5 bases). CDR3 length: 13 amino acids. Trimming pared 8 bases from V and 6 bases from J, leaving 17 bases between. Here the CDR3 reads CASAISRVGEQYF. CDR3 coding DNA: TGTGCCAGCGCGATCTCCAGGGTAGGCGAGCAGTACTTC.

This clonotype occurred once. J is TRBJ2-2 and V is TRBV28; TRBD1 matches 7 bases. Germline loops: CDR1 MDHEN, CDR2 SYDVKM. Trimming at V came to 3 bases and at J to 1 base, leaving 5 bases not matched to a gene. The length of the CDR3 is 16 residues. In DNA, the CDR3 is TGTGCCAGCAGTTTCCCGGGACAGATGAACACCGGGGAGCTGTTTTTT. It is translated as CASSFPGQMNTGELFF.

The V call is TRBV19, the J call TRBJ1-5, with D perhaps matching TRBD1 (5 bases). The CDR3 runs 17 residues. Looked up from germline, CDR1 is LNHDA and CDR2 is SQIVND (reference sequence). Trimming took 3 bases from V and 1 from J, leaving 16 bases between them. CDR3 residues: CASSIGGTKASNQPQHF. The CDR3, as DNA: TGTGCCAGTAGTATTGGAGGGACCAAGGCGAGCAATCAGCCCCAGCATTTT.

This rearrangement joins TRBV6-6 to TRBJ2-7, with 12 bases aligning to TRBD1. Trimming at V came to 6 bases and at J to 7 bases, leaving 10 bases not matched to a gene. The CDR3 extends over 15 amino acids. Germline-derived CDR1 and CDR2 are MNHNY and SVGAGI (reference sequence). This chain's CDR3 is CASSPRGQGAGEQYF. Written as DNA, the CDR3 is TGTGCCAGCAGCCCCCGGGGACAGGGGGCGGGGGAGCAGTACTTC.